Presented here are 12 T cell receptor beta chains from one specimen sequenced in a study of T cell repertoires in cytomegalovirus infection. No cognate antigen is known for these TCRs. Using its own MiXCR run on the reads, TCRdb lists one record per CDR3 protein. Of some 500,000 distinct CDR3 sequences detected, 35% to 50% appear once; the ten largest clones hold more than 40%. The input for sequencing was cultured PBMCs, taken from culture after CMV antigen stimulation. These receptors all stem from a human donor in good health (CMV status not recorded). Some clones in this sample may be carry-over from other donors' samples.

This clonotype came up many times. The J gene is TRBJ2-7, the V gene TRBV7-2; no clear D gene. The CDR3 is 13 amino acids. Between the trimmed V and J ends, which lost 2 bases and 0 bases, there was a span of 5 bases. Germline-derived CDR1 and CDR2 are SGHTA and FQGNSA. The CDR3 DNA reads TGTGCCAGCAGCTTATGGGTCTCCTACGAGCAGTACTTC. It codes for CASSLWVSYEQYF.

In its sample, this clonotype was seen a few times. The V call is TRBV7-2, the J call TRBJ2-1; D is possibly TRBD2 (7 bases). Germline V lookup: CDR1 SGHTA, CDR2 FQGNSA. This CDR3 has 15 residues. V was clipped by 5 bases and J by 2 bases, with 13 bases between them. This chain's CDR3 is CASSQTGGPYNEQFF. The CDR3, as DNA: TGTGCCAGCAGCCAAACGGGGGGCCCCTACAATGAGCAGTTCTTC.

CDR3 region: CSARVGSGETQYF. The CDR3 nucleotides read TGCAGTGCTAGAGTGGGCAGCGGGGAGACCCAGTACTTC. V gene TRBV20-1 combines with J gene TRBJ2-5; maybe TRBD2 (6 bases). Germline V CDR1 and CDR2: DFQATT, SNEGSKA (reference sequence). The CDR3 spans 13 residues. Trimming cost V 1 base and J 5 bases, with 11 bases left between them.

The chain uses TRBV5-1 and TRBJ1-1; the D is unclear. This CDR3 spans 14 amino acids. Trimming stripped 4 bases from V and 0 bases from J, with 10 bases between. Germline V lookup: CDR1 SGHRS, CDR2 YFSETQ. CDR3 amino acids: CASSMTVMNTEAFF. The CDR3 coding sequence is TGCGCCAGCAGCATGACTGTTATGAACACTGAAGCTTTCTTT.

The sample holds a few counts of this clonotype. The CDR3 nucleotides are TGTGCCAGTAGTATATCTCTAGCGGGAGCCTCCTACAATGAGCAGTTCTTC. Translating it yields CASSISLAGASYNEQFF. This sequence joins TRBV19 and TRBJ2-1; TRBD2 agrees at 10 bases. With 2 bases clipped from V and 0 bases from J, the junction kept 4 bases outside the gene matches. This CDR3 comprises 17 residues. Germline values: CDR1 LNHDA, CDR2 SQIVND (reference sequence). Full variable domain (remainder filled in from reference TRBV19 and TRBJ2-1): DGGITQSPKYLFRKEGQNVTLSCEQNLNHDAMYWYRQDPGQGLRLIYYSQIVNDFQKGDIAEGYSVSREKKESFPLTVTSAQKNPTAFYLCASSISLAGASYNEQFFGPGTRLTVL.

This clonotype was counted between two and nine times. The chain employs TRBV7-8 and TRBJ1-2; 10 bases align to TRBD1. The germline V gene encodes CDR1 SGHVS and CDR2 FQNEAQ. This CDR3 has 14 amino acids. J lost 7 bases, V lost 5 bases, and 7 bases had no gene match. CDR3 amino acids: CASSAGTGASGYTF. CDR3 DNA sequence: TGTGCCAGCAGCGCGGGGACAGGGGCTTCTGGCTACACCTTC.

The rearrangement uses TRBV12-3 or TRBV12-4 and TRBJ1-5; D gene uncertain. V lost 5 bases and J lost 5, with 19 bases in between. The CDR3 totals 16 residues. The CDR3 protein is CASSPGPRREDQPQHF. The CDR3 nucleotides are TGTGCCAGCAGTCCCGGCCCGCGGAGGGAAGATCAGCCCCAGCATTTT.

The chain employs TRBV28 and TRBJ1-2, with 9 bases aligning to TRBD1. This CDR3 is 15 amino acids long. The V segment lost 5 bases and the J segment 6 bases; nucleotides outside the gene matches: 10. The germline V gene encodes CDR1 MDHEN and CDR2 SYDVKM. The CDR3 protein is CASSINPDRGDGYTF. DNA of the CDR3: TGTGCCAGCAGTATAAACCCCGACAGGGGGGATGGCTACACCTTC.

This clonotype turned up a few times. The V gene is TRBV7-6, the J gene TRBJ2-1; 11 bases fit TRBD2. V dropped 0 bases and J dropped 5; count of bases not matched to a gene: 6. The CDR3 contains 17 residues. From germline, CDR1 is SGHVS and CDR2 FNYEAQ. CDR3: CASSLASASGGNNEQFF. CDR3 in DNA: TGTGCCAGCAGCTTAGCGTCGGCTAGCGGGGGGAACAATGAGCAGTTCTTC.

This chain uses TRBV19 with TRBJ1-1, with TRBD1 identical over 8 bases. The CDR3 totals 16 residues. CDR1 and CDR2 (germline): LNHDA, SQIVND (reference sequence). V lost 3 bases to trimming and J lost 4 bases; unmatched junction nucleotides: 10. CDR3 nucleotide sequence: TGTGCCAGTAGTATCCGAGGACAGGGAGGAACCACTGAAGCTTTCTTT. Its protein is CASSIRGQGGTTEAFF.

The table lists this clonotype with many counts. This chain connects TRBV5-4 to TRBJ2-3, with 8 positions matching TRBD2. The ends lost 4 bases at V and 4 bases at J; junction bases unmatched: 17. Per the germline V gene, CDR1 is SGHNT and CDR2 is YYREEE (reference sequence). The CDR3 contains 18 residues. CDR3 sequence reads: CASSAGGARNPASDTQYF. The CDR3 nucleotides are TGTGCCAGCAGCGCCGGGGGGGCCCGGAACCCAGCGTCAGATACGCAGTATTTT.

This clonotype has a count of ten or more. The rearrangement joins TRBV7-2 to TRBJ2-5; D is uncertain. The CDR3 spans 14 residues. The germline V gene encodes CDR1 SGHTA and CDR2 FQGNSA. Trimming left V 3 bases short and J 1 base short, with 9 bases between. The DNA for the CDR3 is TGTGCCAGCAGCTTTGGCGGTTCCCAAGAGACCCAGTACTTC. Its protein product is CASSFGGSQETQYF.